The rows below give T cell receptor beta chains drawn from one sample of a study of T cells after yellow fever vaccination. A single record per CDR3 protein comes from TCRdb applying MiXCR to the 5' RACE reads. Seen here are under 550,000 distinct CDR3 sequences, less than 25% observed once, and the top ten hold around 17%. The sample was PBMCs, taken 21 days after the first yellow fever vaccination. All receptors derive from a man aged 18 to 30 who received the YFV17D yellow fever vaccine. Both conserved end residues are part of each CDR3. Each record gives: CDR3 DNA, CDR3 protein, J gene, V gene, CDR3 length, D gene, clone size. The D gene is left open where the match is weak. For some rows the clone size is stated as once, few or many, or as a class when expanded; others skip it.

CDR3nt: TGTGCCAGCAGCTCATATACTGGGAGCTCCTACAATGAGCAGTTCTTC
CDR3aa: CASSSYTGSSYNEQFF
j_gene: TRBJ2-1
v_gene: TRBV3-1
len: 16
d_gene: .
abundance: .

CDR3nt: TGTGCCAGCAGCCCTTGGGGGAGGGGTACAGATACGCAGCATTTT
CDR3aa: CASSPWGRGTDTQHF
j_gene: TRBJ1-5
v_gene: TRBV7-2
len: 15
d_gene: .
abundance: .

CDR3nt: TGCAGCGTTAGACAGGCTGAGAATTCACCCCTCCACTTT
CDR3aa: CSVRQAENSPLHF
j_gene: TRBJ1-6
v_gene: TRBV29-1
len: 13
d_gene: .
abundance: few

CDR3nt: TGTGCCAGCAGCCCCGGGAGGGGTTCTCGGTACGAGCAGTACTTC
CDR3aa: CASSPGRGSRYEQYF
j_gene: TRBJ2-7
v_gene: TRBV6-1
len: 15
d_gene: TRBD2
abundance: .

CDR3nt: TGTGCCAGCAACCAGGGTTATGATTCACCCCTCCACTTT
CDR3aa: CASNQGYDSPLHF
j_gene: TRBJ1-6
v_gene: TRBV6-1
len: 13
d_gene: .
abundance: .

CDR3nt: TGTGCCAGCAGTTGGCGGGCTGGACAGCCCCAGCATTTT
CDR3aa: CASSWRAGQPQHF
j_gene: TRBJ1-5
v_gene: TRBV27
len: 13
d_gene: .
abundance: .

CDR3nt: TGTGCCAGCAGTTACTCGCTGAATTTAGAGACCCAGTACTTC
CDR3aa: CASSYSLNLETQYF
j_gene: TRBJ2-5
v_gene: TRBV6-5
len: 14
d_gene: .
abundance: .

CDR3nt: TGTGCCAGCAGCTTATTACCGAGCTCTGGAAACACCATATATTTT
CDR3aa: CASSLLPSSGNTIYF
j_gene: TRBJ1-3
v_gene: TRBV7-6
len: 15
d_gene: .
abundance: few

CDR3nt: TGTGCCAGCAGCCCCTGGTCGCTGGAACCTCACACTGAAGCTTTCTTT
CDR3aa: CASSPWSLEPHTEAFF
j_gene: TRBJ1-1
v_gene: TRBV7-9
len: 16
d_gene: .
abundance: few

CDR3nt: TGCGCCAGCAGCCCTCGATGGCTCAATCAAGAGACCCAGTACTTC
CDR3aa: CASSPRWLNQETQYF
j_gene: TRBJ2-5
v_gene: TRBV4-1
len: 15
d_gene: .
abundance: few

CDR3nt: TGCAGCGTAATACAGCTAAACACCGGGGAGCTGTTTTTT
CDR3aa: CSVIQLNTGELFF
j_gene: TRBJ2-2
v_gene: TRBV29-1
len: 13
d_gene: .
abundance: .

CDR3nt: TGTGCCAGCTCACCAGTCGCAGGCGACACATATAATTCACCCCTCCACTTT
CDR3aa: CASSPVAGDTYNSPLHF
j_gene: TRBJ1-6
v_gene: TRBV18
len: 17
d_gene: .
abundance: .

CDR3nt: TGTGCCAGCAGTTTGTGGAGGGAGGGAACTGAAGCTTTCTTT
CDR3aa: CASSLWREGTEAFF
j_gene: TRBJ1-1
v_gene: TRBV28
len: 14
d_gene: .
abundance: many

CDR3nt: TGTGCCAGCAGCCAGCAAGACAGGGACCCTGAAGCTTTCTTT
CDR3aa: CASSQQDRDPEAFF
j_gene: TRBJ1-1
v_gene: TRBV11-2
len: 14
d_gene: TRBD1
abundance: few

CDR3nt: TGTGCCAGCGGGACAGACCAAGAGACCCAGTACTTC
CDR3aa: CASGTDQETQYF
j_gene: TRBJ2-5
v_gene: TRBV12-3/TRBV12-4
len: 12
d_gene: TRBD1
abundance: .

CDR3nt: TGCGCCAGCAGCTCCTGGACAGGGATGAACACTGAAGCTTTCTTT
CDR3aa: CASSSWTGMNTEAFF
j_gene: TRBJ1-1
v_gene: TRBV5-1
len: 15
d_gene: TRBD1
abundance: few

CDR3nt: .
CDR3aa: CASSSSGQGAAGANVLTF
j_gene: TRBJ2-6
v_gene: TRBV6-5
len: 18
d_gene: .
abundance: .